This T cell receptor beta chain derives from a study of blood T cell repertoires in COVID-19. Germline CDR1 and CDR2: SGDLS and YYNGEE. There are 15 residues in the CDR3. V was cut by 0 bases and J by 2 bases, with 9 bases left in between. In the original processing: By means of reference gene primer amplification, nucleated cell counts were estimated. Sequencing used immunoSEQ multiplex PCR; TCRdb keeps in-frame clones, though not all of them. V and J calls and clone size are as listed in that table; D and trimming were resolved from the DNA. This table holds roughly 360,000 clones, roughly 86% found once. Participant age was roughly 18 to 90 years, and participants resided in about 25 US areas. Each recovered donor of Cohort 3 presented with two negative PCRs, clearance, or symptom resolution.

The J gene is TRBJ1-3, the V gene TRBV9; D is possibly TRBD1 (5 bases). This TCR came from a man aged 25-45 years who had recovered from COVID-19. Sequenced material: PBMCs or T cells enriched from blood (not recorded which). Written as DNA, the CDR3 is TGTGCCAGCAGCGTAGCAGGGACTGCTGGAAACACCATATATTTT. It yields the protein CASSVAGTAGNTIYF.